This TCR beta chain was observed in a study of control samples from healthy donors and cancer patients. Sequencing used immunoSEQ multiplex PCR; TCRdb keeps in-frame clones, though not all of them. The top ten hold around 6.4% of the sample, which has under 450,000 clones, about 93% seen once. Trimming removed 5 bases at V and 1 base at J, with 11 bases between. The CDR3 runs to 13 residues. Germline CDR1 SQVTM, CDR2 ANQGSEA. The specimen was PBMCs. The sequence derives from a man aged 35 to 55 with head and neck cancer. The rearrangement links TRBV29-1 to TRBJ1-2; D possibly corresponds to TRBD1 (6 bases). CDR3 nucleotide sequence: TGCAGCGTTAGTAAGGGGGTTAACTATGGCTACACCTTC. Translated: CSVSKGVNYGYTF.